The rows below give T cell receptor beta chains drawn from one sample of a study of blood T cell repertoires in COVID-19. Profiling relied on immunoSEQ multiplex PCR, and the TCRdb table lists in-frame clones only, not all of them. The sample holds around 77,000 clones, around 90% seen once. The sample was peripheral blood. These receptor sequences come from a woman of 80 years or more with active or convalescent COVID-19. Each CDR3 is given without its conserved first and last residue. Each record gives: clone size, V gene, CDR3 protein. Clone size appears in some rows only: once, few, many, or a class for an expanded clone.

>few|TRBV19
ASSTASDTDGYT
>.|TRBV27
ASSLRQMGGETQY
>.|TRBV3-1/TRBV3-2
ASSPPYSSYNEQF
>.|TRBV7-9
ASSHGTSGNSYEQY
>few|TRBV5-4
ASSFSGPGTQY
>.|TRBV7-9
ASSYRDGNTEAF
>.|TRBV28
ASSESGGTDTQY
>.|TRBV3-1/TRBV3-2
ASSQDYGGQETQY
>.|TRBV24-1
ATSDLPGTSSTDTQY
>.|TRBV10-3
AISATNEQY
>.|TRBV30
AWKRSGEFNYGYT
>once|TRBV2
ASSERTTEAF
>.|TRBV6-5
ASNEITGAAYEQY
>.|TRBV4-3
ASSQWGTGNTEAF
>.|TRBV9
ASSFTSSTDTQY
>.|TRBV30
AWSVRGAGVIYEQY
>.|TRBV21-1
ASSKVQGKGEETQY
>.|TRBV4-2
ASSQDQVTGDGYT
>.|TRBV7-2
ASSYGTVSSYEQY
>.|TRBV29-1
SVEAAKGFEAF
>.|TRBV3-1/TRBV3-2
ASSPKDRYNEQF
>.|TRBV21-1
ASSTQQGAPGANVLT
>once|TRBV28
ASNFGTELYGYT
>.|TRBV4-3
ASSQVVNQPQH
>.|TRBV19
ASSLQGARREKLF
>.|TRBV4-2
ASSPGGPYEQY
>once|TRBV19
ASSNRGPTEQF
>.|TRBV5-1
ASSGQQGRDSGANVLT
>.|TRBV2
ASSWTSSNYNEQF
>.|TRBV5-1
ASSLGRQSEVFDSPLH
>.|TRBV25-1
ASRGPGMVVEQY
>.|TRBV24-1
ATSDAGVSKWEKLF
>.|TRBV6-5
ASSRETGNTEAF
>few|TRBV6-2/TRBV6-3
ASSGGGRGEHGYT
>.|TRBV5-1
ASSLTISSYEQY
>few|TRBV7-8
ASSPYRDGYT
>once|TRBV7-8
ASSLAQNTIY
>.|TRBV3-1/TRBV3-2
ASSHGQTQY
>.|TRBV7-2
ASSSPDRLLYEQY
>once|TRBV3-1/TRBV3-2
ASSPGPGQGLGGELF
>once|TRBV5-6
ASSLGQDAPYGYT
>.|TRBV28
ASSVGTGAHEQY
>once|TRBV28
ASSFSIGLGSYNSPLH
>.|TRBV19
ASSIGAGVPNEQF
>.|TRBV5-6
ASSLKGSETQY
>.|TRBV2
ASSDRTGGGDGTQY
>.|TRBV10-3
AISGTANTEAF
>.|TRBV19
ASSFHEAGNYGYT
>.|TRBV11-2
ASSLAPLGKREKLF
>.|TRBV5-1
ASSLAGGNQPQH
>.|TRBV4-3
ASSQGTRWETQY